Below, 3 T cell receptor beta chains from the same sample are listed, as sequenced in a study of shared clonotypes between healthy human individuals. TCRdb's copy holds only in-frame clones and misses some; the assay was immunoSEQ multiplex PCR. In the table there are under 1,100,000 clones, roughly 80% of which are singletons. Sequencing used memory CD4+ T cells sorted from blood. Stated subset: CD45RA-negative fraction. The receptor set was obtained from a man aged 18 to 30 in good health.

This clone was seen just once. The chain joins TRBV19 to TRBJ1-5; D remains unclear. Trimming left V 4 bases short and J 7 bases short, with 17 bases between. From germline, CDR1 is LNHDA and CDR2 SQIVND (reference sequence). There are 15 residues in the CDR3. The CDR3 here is CASSTRGAPNQPQHF. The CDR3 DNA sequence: TGTGCCAGTAGTACCCGGGGAGCGCCTAACCAGCCCCAGCATTTT.

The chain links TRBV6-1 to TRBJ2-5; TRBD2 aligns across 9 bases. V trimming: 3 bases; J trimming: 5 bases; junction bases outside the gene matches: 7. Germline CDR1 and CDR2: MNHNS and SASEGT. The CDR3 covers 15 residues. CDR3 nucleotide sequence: TGTGCCAGCAGTGAGTTTGCTAGCGGGGTGGAGACCCAGTACTTC. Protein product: CASSEFASGVETQYF.

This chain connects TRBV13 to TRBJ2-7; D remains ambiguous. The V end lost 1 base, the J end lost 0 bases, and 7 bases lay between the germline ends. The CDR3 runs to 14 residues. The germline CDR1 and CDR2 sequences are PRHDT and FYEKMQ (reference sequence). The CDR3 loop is CASSLDRRSYEQYF. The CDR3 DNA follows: TGTGCCAGCAGCTTAGACAGACGCTCCTACGAGCAGTACTTC.